The 20 T cell receptor beta chains presented below share a single source sample, sequenced in a study of regulatory T cells in long-lasting Graves disease. Assembly of TCR beta libraries relied on iRepertoire HTBI primers together with Arm-PCR of CDR3 regions. TCRdb passed the multiplex PCR reads through MiXCR, listing each CDR3 protein once. The sample yields 400,000 to 450,000 distinct CDR3 sequences, about a quarter seen once. The sample's time point: persistent/refractory GD, antithyroid drugs over 5 years with positive TRAb. PBMC-extracted RNA yielded the TCR library. This sample comprised peripheral blood mononuclear cells (PBMCs), obtained when the disease was refractory, from a patient treated with antithyroid drugs. The receptors were sampled from a female donor with Graves disease.

CDR3 amino acids: CASRGLGRMRNTEAFF. CDR3 nucleotides: TGTGCCAGCAGAGGACTGGGGCGGATGAGGAACACTGAAGCTTTCTTT. The J gene is TRBJ1-1, the V gene TRBV11-2, with a tentative D call TRBD1 (5 bases). The germline V and J ends were trimmed by 6 bases and 1 base, with 18 bases remaining between them. The CDR3 covers 16 residues. From germline, CDR1 is SGHAT and CDR2 FQNNGV.

This clonotype has ten or more counts. The chain carries TRBV3-1 and TRBJ2-7; 8 nucleotides agree with TRBD2. With 7 bases clipped from V and 5 bases from J, the junction kept 10 bases outside the gene matches. Germline V gives CDR1 LGHDT, CDR2 YNNKEL (reference sequence). This CDR3 region has 14 residues. CDR3 region: CASTGTSLEDEQYF. The CDR3 DNA follows: TGTGCCAGCACGGGGACTAGTTTGGAGGACGAGCAGTACTTC.

J is TRBJ1-1 and V is TRBV19; D is uncertain. This CDR3 comprises 13 residues. Germline CDR1 is LNHDA and CDR2 is SQIVND (reference sequence). Trimming cost V 7 bases and J 0 bases, with 9 bases left between them. In nucleotides, the CDR3 is TGTGCCAGTATCCCGTCCGTGAACACTGAAGCTTTCTTT. Encoded protein: CASIPSVNTEAFF.

The gene calls are TRBV4-1 and TRBJ2-5; TRBD2 matches at 8 bases. The CDR3 is made up of 14 amino acids. The germline gives CDR1 MGHRA, CDR2 YSYEKL. V dropped 3 bases and J dropped 5; count of bases not matched to a gene: 5. The CDR3 sequence: CASSHLAGLETQYF. In DNA form, the CDR3 reads TGCGCCAGCAGCCATTTAGCGGGATTGGAGACCCAGTACTTC.

This clonotype has a handful of counts. V usage is TRBV6-1 and J usage is TRBJ1-1; D is uncertain. CDR1 is MNHNS, CDR2 SASEGT, per germline. The CDR3 consists of 13 residues. Between the trimmed V and J ends, which lost 6 bases and 7 bases, there was a span of 15 bases. CDR3 in DNA: TGTGCCAGCAGCCGGAGATTCCGCCTTGAAGCTTTCTTT. Encoded protein: CASSRRFRLEAFF.

The V gene is TRBV20-1, the J gene TRBJ2-7; TRBD2 aligns across 7 bases. CDR1 and CDR2 from the germline V gene are DFQATT and SNEGSKA (reference sequence). This CDR3 has 15 amino acids. Trimming removed 0 bases from V and 4 bases from J; junction bases left unmatched: 9. CDR3 DNA sequence: TGCAGTGCTAGAGATTGGGCGGGAGAGGTGTACGAGCAGTACTTC. Protein: CSARDWAGEVYEQYF.

This clonotype was observed a handful of times. This chain joins TRBV12-3 or TRBV12-4 and TRBJ1-4, with no clear D. Trimming removed 1 base at V and 5 bases at J, with 8 bases between. The CDR3 contains 14 residues. DNA for the CDR3: TGTGCCAGCAGTTTAGTCTTCGAAAATGAAAAACTGTTTTTT. This sequence encodes CASSLVFENEKLFF.

This clonotype has ten or more counts. This chain uses TRBV7-2 with TRBJ2-7, with D uncertain. Germline CDR1 reads SGHTA; CDR2 reads FQGNSA. The CDR3 loop spans 16 amino acids. Trimming left V 1 base short and J 1 base short, with 14 bases between. DNA of the CDR3: TGTGCCAGCAGCTTAGGGACGGCCCTCGGGTCCTACGAGCAGTACTTC. It is translated as CASSLGTALGSYEQYF.

CDR3 amino acids: CATSDFFGTGKMNTEAFF. The CDR3 DNA reads as TGTGCCACCAGTGATTTTTTCGGGACAGGGAAAATGAACACTGAAGCTTTCTTT. The genes are TRBV24-1 and TRBJ1-1, with 9 bases aligning to TRBD1. This CDR3 contains 18 residues. Germline CDR1 and CDR2: KGHDR and SFDVKD. Germline trimming cut 1 base from V and 0 bases from J; bases unmatched to any gene: 8.

In this sample, this clonotype turned up many times. The chain employs TRBV6-1 and TRBJ2-7; D gene uncertain. Germline CDR1 and CDR2: MNHNS and SASEGT. V lost 7 bases and J 3 bases, leaving 16 bases between the germline ends. CDR3 length equals 14 residues. The chain's CDR3 is CASTPGNSFYEQYF. In nucleotides, the CDR3 is TGTGCCAGCACTCCCGGAAATAGCTTCTACGAGCAGTACTTC.

The V and J genes are TRBV18 and TRBJ2-1; weak D call: TRBD1 (5 bases). The V and J ends lost 0 bases and 10 bases respectively, with 16 bases between them. The CDR3 is 15 residues long. The germline gives CDR1 KGHSH, CDR2 LQKENI. The CDR3 reads CASSPPVQGTGEQFF. The CDR3 bases are TGTGCCAGCTCACCACCGGTCCAGGGTACGGGCGAGCAGTTCTTC.

The V call is TRBV24-1, the J call TRBJ2-2; 10 positions match TRBD2. The V segment lost 6 bases and the J segment 8 bases; nucleotides outside the gene matches: 8. The CDR3 has 15 residues. The V gene's germline CDR1 is KGHDR and CDR2 SFDVKD. The CDR3 bases are TGTGCCACCAGTCTAGCGGGAGTTCCATCTGGGGAGCTGTTTTTT. This gives the protein CATSLAGVPSGELFF.

This clonotype has more than one count but fewer than ten. The V call is TRBV18, the J call TRBJ1-5; D not resolved. CDR3 size: 14 residues. From germline, CDR1 is KGHSH and CDR2 LQKENI. V lost 1 base and J 4 bases, leaving 8 bases between the germline ends. The CDR3 DNA reads as TGTGCCAGCTCACCACGGGCGGCAAATCAGCCCCAGCATTTT. Translating gives CASSPRAANQPQHF.

Details on this clonotype: A much bigger clone sits one base away, suggesting this may be a read error. V is TRBV2 and J is TRBJ2-7; possible D gene TRBD2, 6 bases. Germline CDR1 is SNHLY and CDR2 is FYNNEI. V lost 7 bases and J 1 base, leaving 14 bases between the germline ends. CDR3 length equals 14 residues. CDR3 sequence: CASMIISGSYEQYF. The CDR3 region has the DNA TGTGCCAGCATGATAATTAGCGGATCCTACGAGCAGTACTTC.

This clonotype was detected only a few times. The rearrangement joins TRBV12-3 or TRBV12-4 to TRBJ2-7; D gene ambiguous. The CDR3 is 15 amino acids. Trimming stripped 5 bases from V and 4 bases from J, with 18 bases between. CDR3 DNA: TGTGCCAGCAGTCTTCGTACATCATCAGGATACGAGCAGTACTTC. Residues: CASSLRTSSGYEQYF.

This clonotype was observed at least ten times. The DNA of the CDR3 is TGTGCCAGCAGTTACTCGACAAGCGGCCTATTCTACGAGCAGTACTTC. It translates to CASSYSTSGLFYEQYF. The V call is TRBV6-5, the J call TRBJ2-7; D possibly corresponds to TRBD2 (5 bases). Germline CDR1 reads MNHEY; CDR2 reads SVGAGI. V was cut by 0 bases and J by 3 bases, with 15 bases left in between. The CDR3 is 16 amino acids.

As for this clonotype: This is likely a read error, given that the CDR3 carries no conserved phenylalanine or tryptophan at its end. The rearrangement uses TRBV27 and TRBJ2-5; D unclear. There are 13 residues in the CDR3. The V end was cut by 2 bases, the J end by 0 bases, with 4 bases between. CDR1 and CDR2 (germline): MNHEY, SMNVEV (reference sequence). The CDR3 spells CASSLEYQETQYL. The CDR3 nucleotides are TGTGCCAGCAGTTTAGAGTACCAAGAGACCCAGTACCTC.

The V and J genes are TRBV28 and TRBJ1-2; D call uncertain. Per the germline V gene, CDR1 is MDHEN and CDR2 is SYDVKM. This CDR3 has 14 amino acids. Trimming took 6 bases from V and 4 from J, leaving 15 bases between them. The CDR3 bases are TGTGCCAGCAGCCTCCCCCGCCGGAGCTATGGCTACACCTTC. It encodes CASSLPRRSYGYTF.

The V gene is TRBV20-1, the J gene TRBJ1-5, with D possibly being TRBD1 (5 bases). Germline V CDR1 and CDR2: DFQATT, SNEGSKA (reference sequence). CDR3 length: 15 residues. Trimming stripped 3 bases from V and 3 bases from J, with 15 bases between. CDR3 sequence: CSASSPGRTNQPQHF. The DNA of the CDR3 is TGCAGTGCTAGTTCGCCGGGGCGGACCAATCAGCCCCAGCATTTT.

This clonotype was counted ten times or more. The rearrangement joins TRBV11-1 to TRBJ2-5, with D unclear. The CDR3 is 15 residues long. Trimming took 3 bases from V and 0 from J, leaving 11 bases between them. CDR1 SGHAT and CDR2 FQDESV come from the germline V gene (reference sequence). The DNA of the CDR3 is TGTGCCAGCAGCTTCTTAGAAATGTACCAAGAGACCCAGTACTTC. This encodes CASSFLEMYQETQYF.